These 19 T cell receptor beta chains share one sample of origin, sequenced in a study of vaccination effects on CD4 cells after COVID-19. Measured with immunoSEQ multiplex PCR; TCRdb has only the in-frame clones, and not every one. The repertoire consists of about 28,000 clones, with approximately 71% occurring once and the leading ten covering roughly 9%. Sequencing followed a ViraFEST assay step that expanded antigen-specific CD4+ T cells with viral peptide pools. Having been cultured for 9 to 11 days, the cells underwent CD4+ T cell isolation. Participants each got two BNT162b2 or mRNA-1273 vaccine doses. What these receptors recognize is not known. The sample was CD4+ T cells from PBMCs cultured with HCoV-NL63 spike peptides, taken after COVID-19 vaccination. The receptors derive from a human donor who received a COVID-19 vaccine.

The chain is built from TRBV5-4 and TRBJ2-5; a possible D gene is TRBD1 (7 bases). V lost 4 bases and J 3 bases, leaving 19 bases between the germline ends. CDR1 is SGHNT, CDR2 YYREEE, per germline (reference sequence). The CDR3 is 16 residues long. CDR3 nucleotides: TGTGCCAGCAGCGGGGGGCGGCAGGGGGGAAAAGAGACCCAGTACTTC. This codes for CASSGGRQGGKETQYF.

This chain connects TRBV21-1 to TRBJ2-3; the table assigns TRBD2, which was not confirmed against the DNA. TRBV21-1 is a pseudogene segment. The CDR3 contains 13 residues. CDR3 loop: CASRRWRTDTQYF. CDR3 nucleotides: TGTGCCAGCCGCAGGTGGAGGACAGATACGCAGTATTTT.

In its sample, this clone is medium-sized. The chain combines TRBV6-5 with TRBJ1-2, with 7 bases aligning to TRBD1. Germline trimming cut 5 bases from V and 4 bases from J; bases unmatched to any gene: 7. CDR1 and CDR2 from the germline V gene are MNHEY and SVGAGI. The CDR3 is 14 amino acids. The CDR3 loop is CASSNDRAPYGYTF. The DNA for the CDR3 is TGTGCCAGCAGTAACGACAGGGCGCCCTATGGCTACACCTTC.

The chain recombines TRBV2 with TRBJ2-1; a weak D match, TRBD2 (5 bases). CDR1 is SNHLY and CDR2 is FYNNEI in the germline V gene. V lost 6 bases, J lost 9 bases, and 15 bases lay in between. This CDR3 region has 13 residues. The CDR3 protein is CASRRVLVSEQFF. The CDR3 DNA sequence: TGTGCCAGCAGACGAGTACTAGTCAGTGAGCAGTTCTTC.

The V and J genes are TRBV4-1 and TRBJ2-1; no clear D gene. This CDR3 region has 13 residues. The ends were cut back, 1 base at V and 10 bases at J, with 11 bases in the middle. Germline V gives CDR1 MGHRA, CDR2 YSYEKL. The CDR3 nucleotides are TGCGCCAGCAGCCAAGTAAATCGAAGAGAGCAGTTCTTC. Encoded protein: CASSQVNRREQFF.

This clone was observed a few times. This rearrangement joins TRBV7-9 to TRBJ2-1; 9 nucleotides agree with TRBD1. Trimming removed 3 bases from V and 9 bases from J; junction bases left unmatched: 12. Per the germline V gene, CDR1 is SEHNR and CDR2 is FQNEAQ (reference sequence). The CDR3 loop spans 16 amino acids. As DNA, the CDR3 is TGTGCCAGCAGCTTCTTGAGGACAGGGGTGGGTGGTGAGCAGTTCTTC. Protein sequence: CASSFLRTGVGGEQFF.

This chain links TRBV2 with TRBJ1-5, with 8 bases fitting TRBD1. Trimming removed 6 bases from V and 3 bases from J; junction bases left unmatched: 13. CDR1 SNHLY and CDR2 FYNNEI come from the germline V gene. This CDR3 contains 17 residues. DNA for the CDR3: TGTGCCAGCAGAGCCGGGAGGACAGGGTTCATCAATCAGCCCCAGCATTTT. It is translated as CASRAGRTGFINQPQHF.

This sequence joins TRBV6-1 and TRBJ1-1, with 7 bases that match TRBD1. Germline trimming cut 3 bases from V and 1 base from J; bases unmatched to any gene: 5. Per germline, CDR1 MNHNS and CDR2 SASEGT. This CDR3 contains 15 residues. The CDR3, as DNA: TGTGCCAGCAGTGATGAGTCAGGGGGGAACACTGAAGCTTTCTTT. Residues: CASSDESGGNTEAFF.

This chain links TRBV25-1 with TRBJ2-7; 8 bases are shared with TRBD2. Germline V gene data show CDR1 as MGHDK and CDR2 as SYGVNS. This CDR3 is built from 15 residues. Trimming at V came to 4 bases and at J to 3 bases, leaving 8 bases not matched to a gene. For the CDR3, the DNA is TGTGCCAGCAGTGGACCCGAGCGGGGGTACTACGAGCAGTACTTC. Translated, it gives CASSGPERGYYEQYF.

This clone has only one observation. This chain connects TRBV10-2 to TRBJ1-4; 10 bases are a match to TRBD1. The trim removed 6 bases at V and 6 bases at J, leaving 4 bases unmatched. The CDR3 totals 14 residues. The germline gives CDR1 WSHSY, CDR2 SAAADI. The CDR3 loop is CASSLTGGDEKLFF. CDR3 sequence (DNA): TGCGCCAGCAGCCTGACAGGGGGCGATGAAAAACTGTTTTTT.

The chain uses TRBV2 and TRBJ1-2; 7 bases line up with TRBD1. The CDR3 length is 12 residues. Looked up from germline, CDR1 is SNHLY and CDR2 is FYNNEI. The V segment lost 7 bases and the J segment 3 bases; nucleotides outside the gene matches: 2. The CDR3, as DNA: TGTGCCAGCACCGGGACAGACTATGGCTACACCTTC. Its protein is CASTGTDYGYTF.

This clone appeared a few times. V is TRBV4-1 and J is TRBJ1-5; TRBD1 aligns across 9 bases. Losses at the gene ends were 0 bases for V and 7 bases for J; bases not matched to a gene: 1. CDR3 length: 14 residues. Germline assignment: CDR1 MGHRA and CDR2 YSYEKL. The CDR3 reads CASSQEDRGQPQHF. CDR3 sequence (DNA): TGCGCCAGCAGCCAAGAGGACAGGGGACAGCCCCAGCATTTT.

V gene TRBV5-4 combines with J gene TRBJ2-2; 15 nucleotides agree with TRBD2. The CDR3 extends over 19 amino acids. Germline V CDR1 and CDR2: SGHNT, YYREEE (reference sequence). J gave up 5 bases and V 4 bases, and 12 bases lay outside the gene matches. Written as DNA, the CDR3 is TGTGCCAGCAGCAAAGAGGGACTAGCGGGGGGAAGGAATACCGGGGAGCTGTTTTTT. It codes for CASSKEGLAGGRNTGELFF.

This chain joins TRBV5-4 and TRBJ2-7, with D unclear. Per germline, CDR1 SGHNT and CDR2 YYREEE (reference sequence). Deletions cut 4 bases from V and 4 bases from J, with 9 bases between. The CDR3 runs 12 residues. CDR3 residues: CASSPDQYEQYF. The CDR3 coding sequence is TGTGCCAGCAGCCCGGACCAGTACGAGCAGTACTTC.

This chain connects TRBV6-6 to TRBJ1-5; no definite D call. CDR1 and CDR2 (germline): MNHNY, SVGAGI (reference sequence). Trimming pared 2 bases from V and 4 bases from J, leaving 9 bases between. The CDR3 is made up of 14 amino acids. CDR3 bases: TGTGCCAGCAGTTACGGTGACCGTAATCAGCCCCAGCATTTT. Residues: CASSYGDRNQPQHF.

This clone was seen a handful of times. V and J are TRBV18 and TRBJ1-1; perhaps TRBD1 as D (6 bases). Germline CDR1 and CDR2: KGHSH and LQKENI. The CDR3 loop spans 14 amino acids. The germline V and J ends were trimmed by 6 bases and 4 bases, with 15 bases remaining between them. The CDR3 sequence: CASSLQGRGTEAFF. CDR3 in DNA: TGTGCCAGCTCTCTCCAGGGGCGGGGCACTGAAGCTTTCTTT.

This clone was recorded a few times. This chain connects TRBV18 to TRBJ2-3; 8 nucleotides match TRBD2. The germline V gene has CDR1 KGHSH and CDR2 LQKENI. J gave up 0 bases and V 4 bases, and 12 bases lay outside the gene matches. This CDR3 has 18 amino acids. DNA for the CDR3: TGTGCCAGCTCACTATCAGTACCACTAGCGGACAGCACAGATACGCAGTATTTT. Residues: CASSLSVPLADSTDTQYF.

The CDR3 loop reads CASSLGQASYEQYF. CDR3 sequence (DNA): TGTGCCAGCAGCTTAGGACAGGCCTCCTACGAGCAGTACTTC. The rearrangement uses TRBV7-2 and TRBJ2-7; perhaps TRBD1 as D (6 bases). The V and J ends lost 1 base and 0 bases respectively, with 7 bases between them. The length of the CDR3 is 14 residues. Germline V gives CDR1 SGHTA, CDR2 FQGNSA. Full variable domain (remainder filled in from reference TRBV7-2 and TRBJ2-7): GAGVSQSPSNKVTEKGKDVELRCDPISGHTALYWYRQSLGQGLEFLIYFQGNSAPDKSGLPSDRFSAERTGGSVSTLTIQRTQQEDSAVYLCASSLGQASYEQYFGPGTRLTVT.

This rearrangement joins TRBV18 to TRBJ2-7, with D possibly being TRBD1 or TRBD2 (5 bases each). V gave up 6 bases and J gave up 1 base, with 13 bases separating them. This CDR3 region has 14 residues. From germline, CDR1 is KGHSH and CDR2 LQKENI. The CDR3 loop is CASSPGTDSYEQYF. CDR3 nucleotides: TGTGCCAGCTCCCCCGGGACGGATTCCTACGAGCAGTACTTC.